The source of this T cell receptor beta chain is a study of technical replicates of blood from four donors. Unmatched junction bases numbered 9, after V lost 3 bases and J lost 6 bases. The CDR3 is made up of 14 amino acids. From germline, CDR1 is SQVTM and CDR2 ANQGSEA. Libraries were prepared by immunoSEQ multiplex PCR; TCRdb keeps only in-frame clonotypes and omits some of them. In the table there are around 80,000 clones, around 89% of which are singletons. Sequenced sample: T cells isolated from PBMCs. The V and J genes are TRBV29-1 and TRBJ2-3, with 7 positions matching TRBD1. The sequence came from a human donor in good health. The CDR3 here is CSVDRDRATDTQYF. CDR3 in DNA: TGCAGCGTTGATAGAGACAGGGCTACCGATACGCAGTATTTT.